These 7 T cell receptor beta chains came from one sample sequenced in a study of metastatic and nonmetastatic thyroid tumors. MiXCR reprocessed the PCR reads for TCRdb. Seen here are about 5,300 clones, approximately 30% observed once, and the top ten hold roughly a quarter. Each patient came to thyroid surgery without any prior treatment (of any kind). Sequencing input: adjacent normal tissue. Source of these receptors: a female donor with papillary thyroid cancer or a benign thyroid nodule (not recorded which). Some clones in this sample may be carry-over from other donors' samples.

The gene calls are TRBV20-1 and TRBJ2-2; the D gene could be TRBD1 or TRBD2 (5 bases each). V was cut by 3 bases and J by 4 bases, with 9 bases left in between. CDR3 length: 13 residues. In germline, CDR1 is DFQATT, CDR2 SNEGSKA (reference sequence). This chain's CDR3 is CSARVGPTGELFF. Here the CDR3 DNA reads TGCAGTGCTAGGGTGGGACCCACCGGGGAGCTGTTTTTT.

In this sample, this clone turned up a few times. The chain links TRBV6-1 to TRBJ2-1, with 7 bases aligning to TRBD1. Losses at the gene ends were 2 bases for V and 12 bases for J; bases not matched to a gene: 7. Germline CDR1 MNHNS, CDR2 SASEGT. This CDR3 comprises 13 residues. CDR3 in amino acids: CASSEWGQRGQFF. CDR3 coding DNA: TGTGCCAGCAGTGAATGGGGACAGAGGGGGCAGTTCTTC.

V is TRBV9 and J is TRBJ2-7; possibly TRBD2 for D (6 bases). The V and J ends lost 1 base and 6 bases respectively, with 20 bases between them. This CDR3 contains 16 residues. The V gene's germline CDR1 is SGDLS and CDR2 YYNGEE. The CDR3 loop is CASSVRAEGGRTEQYF. CDR3 nucleotides: TGTGCCAGCAGCGTAAGGGCAGAGGGAGGTCGTACCGAGCAGTACTTC.

This clone was detected only a few times. This chain connects TRBV27 to TRBJ1-1; the D is unclear. Trimming took off 2 bases at V and 4 bases at J, with 11 bases between the two ends. This CDR3 contains 14 residues. Germline assignment: CDR1 MNHEY and CDR2 SMNVEV (reference sequence). CDR3 amino acids: CASSLDQTATEAFF. The CDR3, as DNA: TGTGCCAGCAGTTTAGACCAAACCGCCACTGAAGCTTTCTTT.

This clone has only a few counts. The gene calls are TRBV28 and TRBJ1-1, with D possibly TRBD1 on 5 matching bases. Germline CDR1 reads MDHEN; CDR2 reads SYDVKM. Deletions cut 6 bases from V and 1 base from J, with 15 bases between. CDR3 length equals 15 residues. The CDR3 bases are TGTGCCAGCAGCCAATGGGGGGAGAAGAACACTGAAGCTTTCTTT. Its translation is CASSQWGEKNTEAFF. Filled out from reference TRBV28 and TRBJ1-1, the complete variable domain reads DVKVTQSSRYLVKRTGEKVFLECVQDMDHENMFWYRQDPGLGLRLIYFSYDVKMKEKGDIPEGYSVSREKKERFSLILESASTNQTSMYLCASSQWGEKNTEAFFGQGTRLTVV.

In the case of this clone: At one boundary the junction diverges from the germline segment, which might be a read error. The V gene is TRBV4-3, the J gene TRBJ2-3; tentatively, D is TRBD1 (6 bases). CDR1 is LGHNA and CDR2 is YSLEER in the germline V gene. This CDR3 comprises 15 residues. The CDR3 nucleotides are TGCGCCAGCACCGAGGGCAGGGGACGCACGGATACGCAGTATTTT. It is translated as CASTEGRGRTDTQYF.

This clone turned up a few times. This chain uses TRBV6-1 with TRBJ1-1; TRBD1 agrees at 7 bases. Germline assignment: CDR1 MNHNS and CDR2 SASEGT. This CDR3 is 13 amino acids long. The V segment lost 10 bases and the J segment 1 base; nucleotides outside the gene matches: 6. CDR3 amino acids: CATDRDRNTEAFF. The CDR3 bases are TGTGCCACCGACCGGGACAGGAACACTGAAGCTTTCTTT.